This TCR beta chain was identified in a study of blood T cell repertoires in COVID-19. Background on the study: Whether acute or convalescent, the COVID-19 samples came from the United States, Italy and Spain. T cells, B-cell-depleted T cells, or PBMCs supplied cDNA or gDNA.

The CDR3 runs to 17 residues. Germline-derived CDR1 and CDR2 are MNHEY and SMNVEV (reference sequence). V lost 5 bases and J lost 2; bases outside the gene matches: 8. The authors' processing: For nucleated cells, counts were estimated from reference gene primer amplification. Using immunoSEQ multiplex PCR, the repertoire was profiled, and TCRdb retains in-frame clones only, with some absent. V and J calls and clone size are those listed in that table; D and trimming were worked out from the DNA. Of 65,000 to 90,000 clones in the sample, approximately 89% were seen once. This sequence originates from a human donor in a cohort sampled during active COVID-19. What was sequenced was peripheral blood. The rearrangement joins TRBV27 to TRBJ1-6, with TRBD1 identical over 8 bases. CDR3 amino acids: CASSPRTGLTYNSPLHF. CDR3 nucleotides: TGTGCCAGCAGTCCACGGACAGGGTTGACCTATAATTCACCCCTCCACTTT.